This T cell receptor beta chain was captured by sequencing in a study of molecular identifiers for immune sequencing clone quantification. Study in general: The replicates split RNA from around 20,000 or 100,000 naive CD8 cells five ways and sequenced four.

Making the bulk TCR libraries relied on previously described methods and listed TCR primers. TCRdb passed the PCR reads through MiXCR, listing each CDR3 protein once. Of just under 650,000 distinct CDR3 sequences listed, less than 20% are singletons. This clonotype was picked up many times. Sorted naive CD8 T cells, roughly 20,000 to 1,100,000, were sequenced from 10%, 30% or 50% RNA. A CD8+CD4-CCR7+CD45RA+ gate was used to sort naive CD8 T cells. V was clipped by 3 bases and J by 4 bases, with 12 bases between them. CDR3 length equals 14 residues. Germline V lookup: CDR1 SGHTA, CDR2 FQGNSA. The chain carries TRBV7-2 and TRBJ1-2; no clear D gene. The source of this sequence is a human donor in good health. Some libraries in this study had Jurkat cell RNA spiked in. The sequenced material came from naive CD8+ T cells from blood, with Jurkat cell RNA spiked in. The subset denotes: FACS-sorted CD8+CD4-CCR7+CD45RA+ naive T cells. CDR3 protein: CASSFPGRAYGYTF. Here the CDR3 DNA reads TGTGCCAGCAGCTTTCCCGGACGAGCCTATGGCTACACCTTC.